These T cell receptor beta chains were read from a single sample in a study of OX40 agonist ivuxolimab in advanced cancers. TCRdb's copy holds only in-frame clones and misses some; the assay was immunoSEQ multiplex PCR. The sample contains some 42,000 clones, about 89% of which appear only once. The sample consisted of CD4+ or CD8+ T cells sorted from blood, taken in a trial of the OX40 agonist ivuxolimab. These receptors all come from an adult with an advanced solid tumor such as melanoma, head and neck, liver or kidney cancer. The CDR3 runs from the conserved cysteine through the conserved F or W. The order of the fields is D gene, clone size, J gene, CDR3 length, V gene, CDR3 DNA, CDR3 protein. D genes are given only for firm matches. A clone size is listed for some rows: how often the clone was seen (once, few, many), or a class if it is expanded.

D: TRBD2; size: .; J: TRBJ2-2; length: 17; V: TRBV7-3; DNA: TGTGCCAGCAGCTTAATTGGGCGGGGGACCAACACCGGGGAGCTGTTTTTT; CDR3: CASSLIGRGTNTGELFF
D: .; size: .; J: TRBJ2-2; length: 18; V: TRBV21-1; DNA: TGTGCCAGCAGCATTCCCCCCGCCGTCAGGGGGCCGTCCGGGGAGCTGTTTTTT; CDR3: CASSIPPAVRGPSGELFF
D: TRBD2; size: .; J: TRBJ2-1; length: 14; V: TRBV10-1; DNA: TGCGCCAGCATAGGGACTAGCGGGAGTTATGAGCAGTTCTTC; CDR3: CASIGTSGSYEQFF
D: TRBD1; size: .; J: TRBJ1-5; length: 15; V: TRBV6-1; DNA: TGTGCCAGCTCCACCCAGGGGGTAAATAATCAGCCCCAGCATTTT; CDR3: CASSTQGVNNQPQHF
D: TRBD2; size: .; J: TRBJ2-1; length: 14; V: TRBV5-4; DNA: TGTGCCAGCAGCATTACTAGCGCCAACAATGAGCAGTTCTTC; CDR3: CASSITSANNEQFF
D: TRBD2; size: .; J: TRBJ2-1; length: 17; V: TRBV4-2; DNA: TGTGCCAGCAGTCCTGGACTAGCGGGAGGGCCCTACAATGAGCAGTTCTTC; CDR3: CASSPGLAGGPYNEQFF
D: TRBD1; size: medium-sized; J: TRBJ1-5; length: 12; V: TRBV28; DNA: TGTGCCACAGGGGGGGTTGAACAGCCCCAGCATTTT; CDR3: CATGGVEQPQHF
D: .; size: .; J: TRBJ1-6; length: 13; V: TRBV5-1; DNA: TGCGCCAGCAGCTTTACCAGCGATTCACCCCTCCACTTT; CDR3: CASSFTSDSPLHF
D: .; size: .; J: TRBJ1-2; length: 15; V: TRBV6-1; DNA: TGTGCCAGCAGTGAAGCGGGAGGGCAGAGCTATGGCTACACCTTC; CDR3: CASSEAGGQSYGYTF
D: .; size: .; J: TRBJ2-1; length: 15; V: TRBV19; DNA: TGTGCCAGTAGCCCCAGGGCCAGCTCCTACAATGAGCAGTTCTTC; CDR3: CASSPRASSYNEQFF
D: .; size: .; J: TRBJ1-1; length: 16; V: TRBV14; DNA: TGTGCCAGCAGCCAAGATAGTGGGGGAGCTCGAACTGAAGCTTTCTTT; CDR3: CASSQDSGGARTEAFF
D: TRBD2; size: .; J: TRBJ2-7; length: 15; V: TRBV28; DNA: TGTGCCAGCAGTTCTCCGTGGGGGGGAGTCTACGAGCAGTACTTC; CDR3: CASSSPWGGVYEQYF
D: TRBD1; size: .; J: TRBJ1-5; length: 17; V: TRBV5-1; DNA: TGCGCCAGCAGCTTGGACGGACAGGCCGCGAGCAATCAGCCCCAGCATTTT; CDR3: CASSLDGQAASNQPQHF
D: .; size: once; J: TRBJ1-6; length: 15; V: TRBV4-2; DNA: TGTGCCAGCAGCGAGGACAGACTCTATAATTCACCCCTCCACTTT; CDR3: CASSEDRLYNSPLHF
D: .; size: .; J: TRBJ2-7; length: 13; V: TRBV4-1; DNA: TGCGCCAGCAGCCCCCTTGGATCCTACGAGCAGTACTTC; CDR3: CASSPLGSYEQYF
D: TRBD2; size: .; J: TRBJ2-2; length: 14; V: TRBV2; DNA: TGTGCCAGCAGTGAAGCCAGGGACTACTTAGAGCTGTTTTTT; CDR3: CASSEARDYLELFF
D: .; size: .; J: TRBJ2-7; length: 14; V: TRBV5-1; DNA: TGCGCCAGCAGCGGGGGGTCAGGGAACTACGAGCAGTACTTC; CDR3: CASSGGSGNYEQYF
D: .; size: few; J: TRBJ1-3; length: 14; V: TRBV28; DNA: TGTGCCAGCAGTTCCTCGGACGCCCTCATGACCATATATTTT; CDR3: CASSSSDALMTIYF
D: .; size: .; J: TRBJ1-6; length: 13; V: TRBV28; DNA: TGTGCCAGCAGTTCCCCATTGGATTCACCCCTCCACTTT; CDR3: CASSSPLDSPLHF
D: .; size: .; J: TRBJ2-3; length: 12; V: TRBV9; DNA: TGTGCCAGCAGCGTACGGGAAGATACGCAGTATTTT; CDR3: CASSVREDTQYF
D: .; size: .; J: TRBJ2-1; length: 13; V: TRBV6-1; DNA: TGTGCCAGTACTCCGACTATTTACAATGAGCAGTTCTTC; CDR3: CASTPTIYNEQFF
D: .; size: .; J: TRBJ2-3; length: 12; V: TRBV2; DNA: TGTGCCAGCACACTTAGCACAGATACGCAGTATTTT; CDR3: CASTLSTDTQYF
D: TRBD1; size: .; J: TRBJ1-5; length: 15; V: TRBV5-1; DNA: TGCGCCAGCAGTCCAGGACAGGGCCCTGCTCAGCCCCAGCATTTT; CDR3: CASSPGQGPAQPQHF
D: TRBD1; size: .; J: TRBJ1-4; length: 14; V: TRBV7-2; DNA: TGTGCCAGCAGCCCCGCAGGGGGAAGTGAAAAACTGTTTTTT; CDR3: CASSPAGGSEKLFF
D: .; size: .; J: TRBJ1-1; length: 13; V: TRBV6-1; DNA: TGTGCCAGCAGTGAAGCGGCTACTTCTGAAGCTTTCTTT; CDR3: CASSEAATSEAFF
D: .; size: .; J: TRBJ2-2; length: 13; V: TRBV7-9; DNA: TGTGCCAGCAGCTTCTCTAACACCGGGGAGCTGTTTTTT; CDR3: CASSFSNTGELFF
D: .; size: .; J: TRBJ1-1; length: 13; V: TRBV7-2; DNA: TGTGCCAGCAGCGTCCCTTACACAGTTGAAGCTTTCTTT; CDR3: CASSVPYTVEAFF
D: .; size: .; J: TRBJ1-4; length: 16; V: TRBV18; DNA: TGTGCCAGCTCACCCCCATCGAGGGGAACTAATGAAAAACTGTTTTTT; CDR3: CASSPPSRGTNEKLFF
D: TRBD1; size: .; J: TRBJ1-2; length: 13; V: TRBV28; DNA: TGTGCCAGCAGTGAGGGACAGCACTATGGCTACACCTTC; CDR3: CASSEGQHYGYTF
D: .; size: once; J: TRBJ2-6; length: 13; V: TRBV6-1; DNA: TGTGCCAGCAGGACCTCTGGGGCCAACGTCCTGACTTTC; CDR3: CASRTSGANVLTF
D: TRBD2; size: few; J: TRBJ2-3; length: 17; V: TRBV5-1; DNA: TGCGCCAGCAGCTTGGTGGCTAGCGGGGGGGCAATAGATACGCAGTATTTT; CDR3: CASSLVASGGAIDTQYF
D: TRBD2; size: .; J: TRBJ2-7; length: 15; V: TRBV6-1; DNA: TGTGCCAGCAGTGAGGGGGGCGGGGGGGGCTACGAGCAGTACTTC; CDR3: CASSEGGGGGYEQYF
D: .; size: .; J: TRBJ1-3; length: 13; V: TRBV29-1; DNA: TGCAGCGTGGGGGAGGCTGCTGGAAACACCATATATTTT; CDR3: CSVGEAAGNTIYF
D: .; size: few; J: TRBJ1-5; length: 13; V: TRBV18; DNA: TGTGCCAGCTCACAGGAGACCAATCAGCCCCAGCATTTT; CDR3: CASSQETNQPQHF
D: TRBD1; size: once; J: TRBJ2-7; length: 15; V: TRBV6-5; DNA: TGTGCCAGCAGTTTTCTACAGGGGGATAGGTACGAGCAGTACTTC; CDR3: CASSFLQGDRYEQYF
D: .; size: .; J: TRBJ2-7; length: 13; V: TRBV15; DNA: TGTGCCACCAGCAGAGAACAGGGTCACGAGCAGTACTTC; CDR3: CATSREQGHEQYF
D: .; size: .; J: TRBJ1-1; length: 13; V: TRBV5-6; DNA: TGTGCCAGCAGCTTGGTCGAGGGGCCTGAAGCTTTCTTT; CDR3: CASSLVEGPEAFF
D: TRBD1; size: .; J: TRBJ2-3; length: 14; V: TRBV14; DNA: TGTGCCAGCCGTGGACAGGGGCTCACAGATACGCAGTATTTT; CDR3: CASRGQGLTDTQYF
D: .; size: .; J: TRBJ2-3; length: 16; V: TRBV2; DNA: TGTGCCAGCAGTGACCTACCCCGGCGGGTTTCAGATACGCAGTATTTT; CDR3: CASSDLPRRVSDTQYF
D: TRBD2; size: .; J: TRBJ2-1; length: 16; V: TRBV7-4; DNA: TGTGCCAGCAGCTTCTCGGGGGGGAGGTCCTACAATGAGCAGTTCTTC; CDR3: CASSFSGGRSYNEQFF
D: .; size: .; J: TRBJ2-5; length: 13; V: TRBV5-4; DNA: TGTGCCAGCAGGCTAGAGGCTTCGGAGACCCAGTACTTC; CDR3: CASRLEASETQYF
D: TRBD1; size: .; J: TRBJ1-5; length: 17; V: TRBV19; DNA: TGTGCCAGTAGTACTCCCGGGGGACAGGGACGAAATCAGCCCCAGCATTTT; CDR3: CASSTPGGQGRNQPQHF
D: .; size: .; J: TRBJ1-1; length: 15; V: TRBV7-9; DNA: TGTGCCAGCAGCTTAGCGGGGGCTTTCAACACTGAAGCTTTCTTT; CDR3: CASSLAGAFNTEAFF
D: .; size: .; J: TRBJ2-3; length: 11; V: TRBV6-6; DNA: TGTGCCAGCAGACTCGGGGATACGCAGTATTTT; CDR3: CASRLGDTQYF
D: TRBD2; size: .; J: TRBJ2-7; length: 13; V: TRBV29-1; DNA: TGCAGCGTTGTTTTCCTAGCGGGAGACGAGCAGTACTTC; CDR3: CSVVFLAGDEQYF
D: TRBD1; size: .; J: TRBJ2-1; length: 14; V: TRBV11-2; DNA: TGTGCCAGCAGGGCAGGGGGCGTCCACAATGAGCAGTTCTTC; CDR3: CASRAGGVHNEQFF
D: .; size: .; J: TRBJ2-3; length: 14; V: TRBV6-5; DNA: TGTGCCAGCACCTCGATACTCCCGGGGGATACGCAGTATTTT; CDR3: CASTSILPGDTQYF
D: .; size: once; J: TRBJ1-1; length: 15; V: TRBV29-1; DNA: TGCAGCGTTGAAGATATTGGGGCTACGAACACTGAAGCTTTCTTT; CDR3: CSVEDIGATNTEAFF
D: .; size: .; J: TRBJ1-6; length: 15; V: TRBV6-1; DNA: TGTGCCAGCAGTGACCCCTCGACAGCCGCGGAGACCCTCCACTTT; CDR3: CASSDPSTAAETLHF
D: .; size: .; J: TRBJ2-1; length: 15; V: TRBV7-2; DNA: TGTGCCAGCAGCAAAAAGACAGGCAACTACAATGAGCAGTTCTTC; CDR3: CASSKKTGNYNEQFF
D: .; size: .; J: TRBJ2-7; length: 16; V: TRBV4-1; DNA: TGCGCCAGCAGCCAGGGATCGATGCGCAAAACGGACGAGCAGTACTTC; CDR3: CASSQGSMRKTDEQYF
D: TRBD2; size: .; J: TRBJ2-7; length: 15; V: TRBV19; DNA: TGTGCCAGTAGAGCGGGAGGCCCTAGCTCCTACGAGCAGTACTTC; CDR3: CASRAGGPSSYEQYF
D: TRBD1; size: once; J: TRBJ1-2; length: 14; V: TRBV7-3; DNA: TGTGCCAGCAGCGACCCGGGACAGGGAGATGGCTACACCTTC; CDR3: CASSDPGQGDGYTF
D: .; size: once; J: TRBJ1-2; length: 14; V: TRBV6-5; DNA: TGTGCCAGCAAATCGACAGCCAGGGGCTATGGCTACACCTTC; CDR3: CASKSTARGYGYTF
D: .; size: once; J: TRBJ2-7; length: 15; V: TRBV18; DNA: TGTGCCAGCTCACTAAAGCAGGCGAGCTCCTACGAGCAGTACTTC; CDR3: CASSLKQASSYEQYF